The rows below give T cell receptor beta chains drawn from one sample of a study of cytomegalovirus exposure and HLA in healthy donors. The table came from immunoSEQ multiplex PCR; TCRdb's copy has only in-frame clones and leaves some out. This table has about 150,000 clones, about four fifths appearing once. The source material was PBMCs. These receptors were obtained from a man between 25 and 39 years old in good health and CMV-seropositive. Each CDR3 is given with its conserved first and last residue. Each record gives: clone size, V gene, D gene, J gene, CDR3 DNA, CDR3 protein. The D gene is left open where the match is weak. Rows give clone size only sometimes, using once, few, many, or a class for an expanded clone.

NA	TRBV5-4	TRBD2	TRBJ2-3	TGTGCCAGCAGCTTGCCCGGACTAGCAGATACGCAGTATTTT	CASSLPGLADTQYF
NA	TRBV27	NA	TRBJ2-7	TGTGCCAGCAGTTTATCAGCTCGCGGAAGCTCCTACGAGCAGTACTTC	CASSLSARGSSYEQYF
NA	TRBV23-1	NA	TRBJ1-6	TGCGCCAGCAGTCAACCGACTCCCCCCTATAATTCACCCCTCCACTTT	CASSQPTPPYNSPLHF
few	TRBV6-5	NA	TRBJ2-1	TGTGCCAGCAGTTACTCGGCAGATTACAATGAGCAGTTCTTC	CASSYSADYNEQFF
once	TRBV5-6	NA	TRBJ1-1	TGTGCCAGCAGCTTGGCCGCTCGGGGTAAGATGAACACTGAAGCTTTCTTT	CASSLAARGKMNTEAFF
NA	TRBV27	NA	TRBJ2-6	TGTGCCAGCAGTTTAGCCGCGTCTGGGGCCAACGTCCTGACTTTC	CASSLAASGANVLTF
NA	TRBV14	NA	TRBJ2-2	TGTGCCAGCAGCCTATTTGGACTACCGAAGAACACCGGGGAGCTGTTTTTT	CASSLFGLPKNTGELFF
NA	TRBV6-4	NA	TRBJ1-2	TGTGCCAGCAGTCCGGGACTAAACTATGGCTACACCTTC	CASSPGLNYGYTF
NA	TRBV13	NA	TRBJ1-3	TGTGCCAGCAGCTTAGGTCGGGCTGGAAACACCATATATTTT	CASSLGRAGNTIYF
NA	TRBV4-1	NA	TRBJ1-4	TGCGCCAGCAGCCAAGGATTGTCAGGGATTGGAAAACTGTTTTTT	CASSQGLSGIGKLFF
NA	TRBV4-1	TRBD2	TRBJ2-7	TGCGCCAGCAGCCAAGACCCAAAAATGACTAGCGGGAACTCCTACGAGCAGTACTTC	CASSQDPKMTSGNSYEQYF
NA	TRBV19	TRBD1	TRBJ2-1	TGTGCCAGTAGCTTGACAGGGGGGGGAATCAATGAGCAGTTCTTC	CASSLTGGGINEQFF
NA	TRBV30	NA	TRBJ1-6	TGTGCCTGGAAAGGGGAATTAATTCACCCCCTCCACTTT	CAWKGELIHPLHF
NA	TRBV7-6	TRBD2	TRBJ2-3	TGTGCCAGCAGCTTTTTGACTAGCGGGAGCATCACAGATACGCAGTATTTT	CASSFLTSGSITDTQYF
NA	TRBV6-4	NA	TRBJ2-3	TGTGCCAGCAGTCAAACCGAACAAGATACGCAGTATTTT	CASSQTEQDTQYF
NA	TRBV27	NA	TRBJ1-2	TGTGCCAGCAGACCCAGGGGTAACTATGGCTACACCTTC	CASRPRGNYGYTF
NA	TRBV10-3	TRBD1	TRBJ1-2	TGTGCCATCAGTGAAGACAGGGACTACTATGGCTACACCTTC	CAISEDRDYYGYTF
once	TRBV27	NA	TRBJ1-2	TGTGCCAGCAGTCTAAGGGTCGGGGTTAACTATGGCTACACCTTC	CASSLRVGVNYGYTF
once	TRBV14	NA	TRBJ2-3	TGTGCCAGCAGCCAGCAACTCACAGATACGCAGTATTTT	CASSQQLTDTQYF
NA	TRBV5-6	NA	TRBJ2-1	TGTGCCAGCAGCTCCAGCGGGTCCTACAATGAGCAGTTCTTC	CASSSSGSYNEQFF
NA	TRBV19	NA	TRBJ2-3	TGTGCCAGTATTCCTCAGGGGACAGATACGCAGTATTTT	CASIPQGTDTQYF
NA	TRBV11-2	TRBD2	TRBJ2-1	TGTGCCAGCAGCGCCATACTAGCGGGAGGTCATGAGCAGTTCTTC	CASSAILAGGHEQFF
NA	TRBV5-4	TRBD1	TRBJ1-2	TGTGCCAGCAGCCCTGGGACAGATCCCTATGGCTACACCTTC	CASSPGTDPYGYTF
once	TRBV28	NA	TRBJ2-6	TGTGCCAGCAGACCCAGCGGACTTTCCATCTCTGGGGCCAACGTCCTGACTTTC	CASRPSGLSISGANVLTF
NA	TRBV5-1	TRBD2	TRBJ2-3	TGCGCCAGCAGCTCCGGGACTAGCGGATCCCCCGGGGGTGGGCAGTATTTT	CASSSGTSGSPGGGQYF
NA	TRBV2	NA	TRBJ1-5	TGTGCCAGCAGGGAGGGGGGGGTAGTACAGCCCCAGCATTTT	CASREGGVVQPQHF
NA	TRBV7-8	NA	TRBJ2-1	TGTGCCAGCAGCTTAGGGGGCACCTACAATGAGCAGTTCTTC	CASSLGGTYNEQFF
NA	TRBV6-5	NA	TRBJ1-2	TGTGCCAGCAGAGATCAGGGTTCAGTCTATGGCTACACCTTC	CASRDQGSVYGYTF
NA	TRBV2	TRBD1	TRBJ2-5	TGTGCCAGCAGCGAAGACAGGGAGAAGACCCAGTACTTC	CASSEDREKTQYF
few	TRBV12-2	NA	TRBJ2-2	TGTGCAAGTCGCTTCGGACAGGGGGGAGACACCGGGGAGCTGTTTTTT	CASRFGQGGDTGELFF
NA	TRBV27	NA	TRBJ1-4	TGTGCCAGCAGTTTAAAGGGGCCTAATGAAAAACTGTTTTTT	CASSLKGPNEKLFF
NA	TRBV7-2	TRBD2	TRBJ2-1	TGTGCCAGCAGCCCGGGGGGGGAGCAGTTCTTC	CASSPGGEQFF
few	TRBV30	NA	TRBJ2-7	TGTGCCTGGAGTGTCAGGGTCGAGCAGTACTTC	CAWSVRVEQYF
NA	TRBV27	TRBD1	TRBJ1-2	TGTGCCAGCAGCCCTATCGGACAGGGGGGTAACTATGGCTACACCTTC	CASSPIGQGGNYGYTF
few	TRBV25-1	NA	TRBJ2-1	TGTGCCAGCAGTGAATACTCCGGCTCCTACAATGAGCAGTTCTTC	CASSEYSGSYNEQFF
NA	TRBV19	NA	TRBJ2-6	TGTGCCAGTAGTCCAATAGATCTCTCTGGGGCCAACGTCCTGACTTTC	CASSPIDLSGANVLTF
NA	TRBV6-5	TRBD2	TRBJ2-7	TGTGCCAGCAGTCCCGGGGGGGGAGGGCCACCCGAGCAGTACTTC	CASSPGGGGPPEQYF
once	TRBV6-6	TRBD1	TRBJ2-4	TGTGCCAGCAGTTCCTGGACAGGGAGTAACAAAAACATTCAGTACTTC	CASSSWTGSNKNIQYF
NA	TRBV30	NA	TRBJ1-3	TGTGCCTGGAGCGAACAGGGAAACACCATATATTTT	CAWSEQGNTIYF
NA	TRBV4-2	TRBD2	TRBJ2-7	TGTGCCAGCAGCCAAGATTTTAGGACTAGCGGCTCCTACGAGCAGTACTTC	CASSQDFRTSGSYEQYF
NA	TRBV5-1	TRBD2	TRBJ2-1	TGCGCCAGCAGCTTCATAGCGGGAGGGCCCAATGAGCAGTTCTTC	CASSFIAGGPNEQFF
NA	TRBV11-2	TRBD1	TRBJ2-2	TGTGCCAGCAGCTTGAGACAGGGGGGCACCGGGGAGCTGTTTTTT	CASSLRQGGTGELFF
NA	TRBV5-8	NA	TRBJ1-5	TGTGCCAGCAGCCCCGTTTCCTCTGATCAGCCCCAGCATTTT	CASSPVSSDQPQHF
NA	TRBV27	TRBD2	TRBJ2-1	TGTGCCAGCAGTCGTTCCCTAGCGGGAAGAGGCAATGAGCAGTTCTTC	CASSRSLAGRGNEQFF
NA	TRBV11-1	NA	TRBJ2-7	TGTGCCAGCAGCCCTAGGGGGGGCAGTCAGCTCTACGAGCAGTACTTC	CASSPRGGSQLYEQYF
NA	TRBV7-9	NA	TRBJ2-1	TGTGCCAGCAGCCCCACACACAATGAGCAGTTCTTC	CASSPTHNEQFF
NA	TRBV10-3	TRBD2	TRBJ2-1	TGTGCCATCAGTGAGTCGAGGGCTAGCGGGGACCACAATGAGCAGTTCTTC	CAISESRASGDHNEQFF
NA	TRBV18	NA	TRBJ1-1	TGTGCCAGCTCACCACAGGGGTTCACTGAAGCTTTCTTT	CASSPQGFTEAFF